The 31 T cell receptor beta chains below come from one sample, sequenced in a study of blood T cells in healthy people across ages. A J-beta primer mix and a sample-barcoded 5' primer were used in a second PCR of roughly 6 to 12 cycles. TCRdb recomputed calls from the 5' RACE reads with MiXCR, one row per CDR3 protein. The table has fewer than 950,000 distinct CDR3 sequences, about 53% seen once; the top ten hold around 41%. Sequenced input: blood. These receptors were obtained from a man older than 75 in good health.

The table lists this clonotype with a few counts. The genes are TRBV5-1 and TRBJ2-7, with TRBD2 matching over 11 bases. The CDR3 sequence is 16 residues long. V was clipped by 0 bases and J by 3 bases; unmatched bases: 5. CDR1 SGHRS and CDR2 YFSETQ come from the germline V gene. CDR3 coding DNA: TGCGCCAGCAGCTTGGTAGCGGGAGGGCCTCTCTACGAGCAGTACTTC. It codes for CASSLVAGGPLYEQYF.

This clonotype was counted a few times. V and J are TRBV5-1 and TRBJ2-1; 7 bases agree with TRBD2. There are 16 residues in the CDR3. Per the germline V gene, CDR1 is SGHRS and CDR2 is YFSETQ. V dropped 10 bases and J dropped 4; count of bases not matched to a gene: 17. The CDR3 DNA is TGCGCCTCTCGGGAATCAGCGGGGAAGACATACAATGAGCAGTTCTTC. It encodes CASRESAGKTYNEQFF.

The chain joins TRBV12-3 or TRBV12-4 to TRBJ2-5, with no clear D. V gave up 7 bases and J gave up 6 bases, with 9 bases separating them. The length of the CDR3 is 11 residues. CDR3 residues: CASTNGQTQYF. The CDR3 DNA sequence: TGTGCCAGCACGAACGGGCAGACCCAGTACTTC.

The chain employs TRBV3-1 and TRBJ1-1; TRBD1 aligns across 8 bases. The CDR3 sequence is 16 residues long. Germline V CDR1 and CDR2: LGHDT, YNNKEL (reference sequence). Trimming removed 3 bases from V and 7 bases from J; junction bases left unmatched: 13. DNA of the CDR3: TGTGCCAGCAGCCATACCCCAAGGACAGGGCAGGATGAAGCTTTCTTT. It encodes CASSHTPRTGQDEAFF.

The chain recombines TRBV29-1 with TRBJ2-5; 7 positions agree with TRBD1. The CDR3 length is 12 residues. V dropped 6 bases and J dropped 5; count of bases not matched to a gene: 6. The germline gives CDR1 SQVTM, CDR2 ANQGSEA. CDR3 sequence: CSVDRAIETQYF. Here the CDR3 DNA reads TGCAGCGTCGACAGGGCGATCGAGACCCAGTACTTC.

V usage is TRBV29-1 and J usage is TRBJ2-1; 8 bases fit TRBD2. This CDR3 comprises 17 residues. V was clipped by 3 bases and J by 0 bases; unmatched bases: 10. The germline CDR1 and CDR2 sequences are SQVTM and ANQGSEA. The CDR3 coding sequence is TGCAGCGTTGATCAAAGGACGGGAGGGTCCTCCTACAATGAGCAGTTCTTC. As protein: CSVDQRTGGSSYNEQFF.

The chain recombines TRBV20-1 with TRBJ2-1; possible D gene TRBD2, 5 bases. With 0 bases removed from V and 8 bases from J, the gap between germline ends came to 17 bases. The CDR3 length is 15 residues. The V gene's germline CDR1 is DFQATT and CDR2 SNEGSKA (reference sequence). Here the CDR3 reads CSARETSNFLHEQFF. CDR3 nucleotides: TGCAGTGCTAGAGAAACTAGTAATTTCTTGCATGAGCAGTTCTTC.

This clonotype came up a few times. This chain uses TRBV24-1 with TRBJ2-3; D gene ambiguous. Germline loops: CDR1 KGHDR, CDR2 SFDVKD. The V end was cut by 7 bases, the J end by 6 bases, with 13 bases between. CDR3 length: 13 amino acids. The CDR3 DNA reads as TGTGCCACCAGCGGACCTTCATCGGATACGCAGTATTTT. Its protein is CATSGPSSDTQYF.

DNA of the CDR3: TGTGCCAGCAGCGTCGGGGCCGGTAATGAGCAGTTCTTC. Translation: CASSVGAGNEQFF. The chain is built from TRBV7-2 and TRBJ2-1; D may correspond to TRBD1 or TRBD2 (5 bases each). The CDR3 runs 13 residues. The V end was cut by 5 bases, the J end by 7 bases, with 12 bases between. CDR1 and CDR2 from the germline V gene are SGHTA and FQGNSA. Based on the CDR3 plus reference TRBV7-2 and TRBJ2-1, the full variable domain is GAGVSQSPSNKVTEKGKDVELRCDPISGHTALYWYRQSLGQGLEFLIYFQGNSAPDKSGLPSDRFSAERTGGSVSTLTIQRTQQEDSAVYLCASSVGAGNEQFFGPGTRLTVL.

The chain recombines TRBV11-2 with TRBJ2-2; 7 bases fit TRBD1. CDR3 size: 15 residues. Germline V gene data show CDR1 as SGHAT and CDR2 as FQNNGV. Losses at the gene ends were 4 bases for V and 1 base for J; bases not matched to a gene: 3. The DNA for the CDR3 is TGTGCCAGCAGCTCCCGGGACAGGAACACCGGGGAGCTGTTTTTT. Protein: CASSSRDRNTGELFF.

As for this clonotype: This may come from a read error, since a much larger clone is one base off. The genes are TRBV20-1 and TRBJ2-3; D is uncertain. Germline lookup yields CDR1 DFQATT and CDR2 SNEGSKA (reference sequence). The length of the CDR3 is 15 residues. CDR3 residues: CGARGPTTAADTQYF. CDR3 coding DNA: TGCGGTGCTAGAGGCCCCACCACGGCGGCAGATACGCAGTATTTT.

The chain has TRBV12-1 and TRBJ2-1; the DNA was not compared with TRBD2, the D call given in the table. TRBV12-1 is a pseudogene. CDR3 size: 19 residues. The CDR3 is CASSFAELEREVVMNEQFF. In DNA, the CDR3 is TGTGCCAGCAGCTTTGCGGAGCTTGAGCGGGAGGTTGTTATGAATGAGCAGTTCTTC.

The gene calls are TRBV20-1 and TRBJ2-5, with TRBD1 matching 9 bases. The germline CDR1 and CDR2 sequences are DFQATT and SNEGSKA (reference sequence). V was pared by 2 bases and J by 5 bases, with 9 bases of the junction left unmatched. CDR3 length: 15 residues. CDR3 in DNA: TGCAGTGCTAGAACTGAGACAGGGGGTGGGGAGACCCAGTACTTC. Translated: CSARTETGGGETQYF.

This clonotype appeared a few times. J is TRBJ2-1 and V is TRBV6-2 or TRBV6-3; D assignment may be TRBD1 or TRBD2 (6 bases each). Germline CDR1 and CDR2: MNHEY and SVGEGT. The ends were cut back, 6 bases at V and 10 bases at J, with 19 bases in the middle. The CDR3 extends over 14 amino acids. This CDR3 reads CASRPSGSRGEQFF. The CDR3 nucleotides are TGTGCCAGCAGGCCCAGCGGGTCAAGGGGGGAGCAGTTCTTC.

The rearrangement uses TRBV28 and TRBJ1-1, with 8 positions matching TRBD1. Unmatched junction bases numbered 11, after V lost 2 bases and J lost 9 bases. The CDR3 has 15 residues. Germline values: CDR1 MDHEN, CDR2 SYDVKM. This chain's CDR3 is CASSLIGTGIAQAFF. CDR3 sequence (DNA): TGTGCCAGCAGTTTAATAGGGACAGGTATTGCCCAAGCTTTCTTT.

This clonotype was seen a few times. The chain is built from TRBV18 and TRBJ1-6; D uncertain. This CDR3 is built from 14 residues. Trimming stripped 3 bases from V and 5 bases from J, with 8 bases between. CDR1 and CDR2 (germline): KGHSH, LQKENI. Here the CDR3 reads CASSPWADNSPLHF. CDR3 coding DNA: TGTGCCAGCTCACCTTGGGCAGATAATTCACCCCTCCACTTT.

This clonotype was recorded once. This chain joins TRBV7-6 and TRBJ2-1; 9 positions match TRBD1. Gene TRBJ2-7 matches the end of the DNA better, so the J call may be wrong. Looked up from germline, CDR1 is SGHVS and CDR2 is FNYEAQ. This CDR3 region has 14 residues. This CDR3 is CASSLGTGASEQYF. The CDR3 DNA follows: TGTGCCAGCAGCTTAGGGACAGGGGCGAGCGAGCAGTACTTC.

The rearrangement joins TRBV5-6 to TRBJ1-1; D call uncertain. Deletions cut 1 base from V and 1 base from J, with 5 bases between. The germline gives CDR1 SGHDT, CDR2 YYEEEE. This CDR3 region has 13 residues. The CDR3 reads CASSLNKNTEAFF. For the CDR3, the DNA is TGTGCCAGCAGCTTGAATAAGAACACTGAAGCTTTCTTT.

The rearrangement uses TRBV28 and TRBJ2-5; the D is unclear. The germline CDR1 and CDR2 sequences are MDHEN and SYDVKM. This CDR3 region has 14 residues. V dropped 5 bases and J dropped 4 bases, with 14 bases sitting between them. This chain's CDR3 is CASSLDRVVETQYF. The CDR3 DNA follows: TGTGCCAGCAGTCTGGACCGGGTGGTAGAGACCCAGTACTTC.

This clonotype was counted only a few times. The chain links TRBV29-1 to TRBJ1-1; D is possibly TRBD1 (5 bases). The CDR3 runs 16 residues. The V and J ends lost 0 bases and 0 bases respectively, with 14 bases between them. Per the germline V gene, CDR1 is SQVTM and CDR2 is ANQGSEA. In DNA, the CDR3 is TGCAGCGTTGAAGATCGGAGACGGACAATGAACACTGAAGCTTTCTTT. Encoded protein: CSVEDRRRTMNTEAFF.

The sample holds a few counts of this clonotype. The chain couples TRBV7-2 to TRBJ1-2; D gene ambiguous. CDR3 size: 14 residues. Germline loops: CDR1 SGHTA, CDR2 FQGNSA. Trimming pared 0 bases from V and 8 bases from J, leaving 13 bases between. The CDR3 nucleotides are TGTGCCAGCAGCTTAGCGGGCAGTTTGACCGGCTACACCTTC. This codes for CASSLAGSLTGYTF.

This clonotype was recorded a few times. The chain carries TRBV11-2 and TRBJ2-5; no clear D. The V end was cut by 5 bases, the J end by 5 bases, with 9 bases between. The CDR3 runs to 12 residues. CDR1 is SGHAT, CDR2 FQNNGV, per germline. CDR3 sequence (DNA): TGTGCCAGCAGCCTGAACATGGAGACCCAGTACTTC. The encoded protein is CASSLNMETQYF.

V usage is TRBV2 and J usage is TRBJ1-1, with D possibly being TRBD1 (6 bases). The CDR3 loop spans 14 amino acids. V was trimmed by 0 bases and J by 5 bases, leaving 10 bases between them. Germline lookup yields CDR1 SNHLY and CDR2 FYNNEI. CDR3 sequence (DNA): TGTGCCAGCAGTGAAGCGCTAGGGGGTACTGAAGCTTTCTTT. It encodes CASSEALGGTEAFF.

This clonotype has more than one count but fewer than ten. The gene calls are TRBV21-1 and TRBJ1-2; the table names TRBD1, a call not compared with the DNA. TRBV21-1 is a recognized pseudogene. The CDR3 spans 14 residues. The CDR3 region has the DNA TGTGCCAGCAGCAAAAGGGACCCCTCCTATGGCTACACCTTC. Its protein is CASSKRDPSYGYTF.

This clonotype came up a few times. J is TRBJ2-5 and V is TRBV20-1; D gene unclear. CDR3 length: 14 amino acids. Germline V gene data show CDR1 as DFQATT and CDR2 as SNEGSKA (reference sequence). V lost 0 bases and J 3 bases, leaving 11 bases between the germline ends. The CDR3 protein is CSARDQTYKETQYF. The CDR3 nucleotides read TGCAGTGCTAGAGATCAGACTTATAAAGAGACCCAGTACTTC.

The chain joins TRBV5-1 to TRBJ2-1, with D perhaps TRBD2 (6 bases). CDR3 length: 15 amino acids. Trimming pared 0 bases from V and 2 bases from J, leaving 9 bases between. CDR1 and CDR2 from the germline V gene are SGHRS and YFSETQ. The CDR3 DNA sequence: TGCGCCAGCAGCTTGGTGGCGGGAACCTACAATGAGCAGTTCTTC. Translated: CASSLVAGTYNEQFF.

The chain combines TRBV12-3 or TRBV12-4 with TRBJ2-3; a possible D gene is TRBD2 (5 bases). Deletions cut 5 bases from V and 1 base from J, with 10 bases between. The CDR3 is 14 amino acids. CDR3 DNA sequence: TGTGCCAGCAGTGTAAGCGGAGGCACAGATACGCAGTATTTT. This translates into CASSVSGGTDTQYF.

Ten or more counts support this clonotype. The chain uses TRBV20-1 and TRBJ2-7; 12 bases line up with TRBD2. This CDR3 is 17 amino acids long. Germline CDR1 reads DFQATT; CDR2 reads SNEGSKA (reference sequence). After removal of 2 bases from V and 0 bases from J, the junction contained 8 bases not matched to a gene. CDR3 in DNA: TGCAGTGCTAGACGTGCTAGCGGGAGGGGCTCCTCCTACGAGCAGTACTTC. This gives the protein CSARRASGRGSSYEQYF.

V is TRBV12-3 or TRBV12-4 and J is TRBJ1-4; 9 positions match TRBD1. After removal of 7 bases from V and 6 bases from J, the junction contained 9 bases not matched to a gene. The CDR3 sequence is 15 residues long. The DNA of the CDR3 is TGTGCCAGCACCGTCGGGGACAGGGTTCATGAAAAACTGTTTTTT. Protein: CASTVGDRVHEKLFF.

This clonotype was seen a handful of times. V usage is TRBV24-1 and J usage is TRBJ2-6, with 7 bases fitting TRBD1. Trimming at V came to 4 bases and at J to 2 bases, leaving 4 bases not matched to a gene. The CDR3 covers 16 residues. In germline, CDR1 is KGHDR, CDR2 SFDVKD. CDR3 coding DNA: TGTGCCACCAGTGACCCGACAGGGACTGGGGCCAACGTCCTGACTTTC. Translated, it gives CATSDPTGTGANVLTF.

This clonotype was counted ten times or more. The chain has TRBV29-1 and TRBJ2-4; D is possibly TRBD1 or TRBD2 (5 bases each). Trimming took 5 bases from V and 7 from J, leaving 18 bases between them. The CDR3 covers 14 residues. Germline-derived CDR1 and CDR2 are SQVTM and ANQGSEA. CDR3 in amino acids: CSVLGRSEGNIQYF. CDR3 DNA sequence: TGCAGCGTTCTCGGCCGCAGTGAGGGGAACATTCAGTACTTC.